A single sample gave rise to the 2 T cell receptor beta chains below, sequenced in a study of blood T cell repertoires in COVID-19. The repertoire was sequenced with immunoSEQ multiplex PCR; TCRdb's copy has only in-frame clones and lacks some. The top ten hold around 8.1% of the sample, which has 150,000 to 200,000 clones, roughly 80% seen once. Sequenced: peripheral blood. These receptors were obtained from a man in his fifties or sixties with acute or convalescent COVID-19.

This clone was detected once. V is TRBV2 and J is TRBJ1-4, with 9 bases fitting TRBD1. CDR1 is SNHLY, CDR2 FYNNEI, per germline. V lost 5 bases and J lost 6; bases outside the gene matches: 7. The CDR3 totals 15 residues. DNA for the CDR3: TGTGCCAGCAGTACTCGACAGGGGGACTATGAAAAACTGTTTTTT. It encodes CASSTRQGDYEKLFF.

The gene calls are TRBV12-3 or TRBV12-4 and TRBJ1-1; D not certain. V was shortened by 4 bases and J by 4 bases, with 7 bases between the two germline ends. This CDR3 comprises 12 residues. CDR3 DNA sequence: TGTGCCAGCAGTTACCAGGTCACTGAAGCTTTCTTT. Its translation: CASSYQVTEAFF.